The text below deals with one TCR beta chain. V lost 2 bases to trimming and J lost 3 bases, with 8 bases between them. This CDR3 comprises 14 residues. Germline V gene lookup returns CDR1 SNHLY and CDR2 FYNNEI. These data originate in a study of technical replicates of blood from several donors. Generated by immunoSEQ multiplex PCR, the TCRdb table keeps only in-frame clones and is missing some. Of 70,000 to 75,000 clones in the sample, about 95% were seen once. This chain connects TRBV2 to TRBJ2-1, with TRBD2 as a possible D gene (5 bases). Specimen: T cells isolated from PBMCs. This TCR was recovered from a human donor in good health. CDR3 in DNA: TGTGCCAGCAGTGAAAATGACTACTACAATGAGCAGTTCTTC. Its protein is CASSENDYYNEQFF.